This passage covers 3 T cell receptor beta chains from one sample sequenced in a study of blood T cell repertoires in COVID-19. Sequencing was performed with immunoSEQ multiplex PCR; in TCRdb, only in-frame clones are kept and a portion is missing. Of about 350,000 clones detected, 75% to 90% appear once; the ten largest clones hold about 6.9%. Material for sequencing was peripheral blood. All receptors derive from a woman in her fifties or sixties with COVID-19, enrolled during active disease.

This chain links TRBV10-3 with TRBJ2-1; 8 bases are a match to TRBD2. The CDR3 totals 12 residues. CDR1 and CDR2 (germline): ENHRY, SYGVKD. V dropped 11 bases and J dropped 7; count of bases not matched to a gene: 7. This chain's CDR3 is CAVLGLGNEQFF. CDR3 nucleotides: TGTGCCGTCCTGGGACTAGGGAATGAGCAGTTCTTC.

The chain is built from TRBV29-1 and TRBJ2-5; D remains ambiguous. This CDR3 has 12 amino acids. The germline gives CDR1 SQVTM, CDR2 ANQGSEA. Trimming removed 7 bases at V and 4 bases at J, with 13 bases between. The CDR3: CSALRVVETQYF. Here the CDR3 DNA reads TGCAGCGCCCTTAGAGTGGTAGAGACCCAGTACTTC.

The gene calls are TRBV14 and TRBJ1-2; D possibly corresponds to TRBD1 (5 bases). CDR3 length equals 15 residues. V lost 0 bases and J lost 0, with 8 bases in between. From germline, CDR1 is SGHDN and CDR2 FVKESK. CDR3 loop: CASSQDKTANYGYTF. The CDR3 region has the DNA TGTGCCAGCAGCCAAGATAAGACAGCTAACTATGGCTACACCTTC.